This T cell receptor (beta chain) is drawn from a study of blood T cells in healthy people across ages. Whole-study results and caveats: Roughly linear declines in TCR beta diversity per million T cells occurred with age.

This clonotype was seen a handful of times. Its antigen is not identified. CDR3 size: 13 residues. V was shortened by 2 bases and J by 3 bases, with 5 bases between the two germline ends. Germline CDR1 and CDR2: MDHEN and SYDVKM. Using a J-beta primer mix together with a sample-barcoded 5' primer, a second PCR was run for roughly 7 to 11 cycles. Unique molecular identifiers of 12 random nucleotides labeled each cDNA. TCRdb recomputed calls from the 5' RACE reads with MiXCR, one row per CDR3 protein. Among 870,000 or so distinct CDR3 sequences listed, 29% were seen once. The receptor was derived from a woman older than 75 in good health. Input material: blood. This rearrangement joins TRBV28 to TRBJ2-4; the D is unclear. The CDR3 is CASSLLHKNIQYF. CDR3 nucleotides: TGTGCCAGCAGTTTACTTCACAAAAACATTCAGTACTTC.